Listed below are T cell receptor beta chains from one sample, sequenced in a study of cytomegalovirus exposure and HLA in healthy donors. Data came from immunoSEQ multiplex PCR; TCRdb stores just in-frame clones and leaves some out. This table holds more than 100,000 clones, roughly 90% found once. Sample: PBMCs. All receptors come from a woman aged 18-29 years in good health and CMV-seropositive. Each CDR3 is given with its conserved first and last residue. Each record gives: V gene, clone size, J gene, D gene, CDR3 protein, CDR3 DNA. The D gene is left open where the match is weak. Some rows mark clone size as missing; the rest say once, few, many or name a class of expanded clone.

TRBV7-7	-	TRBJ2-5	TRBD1	CASSSTGQRQETQYF	TGTGCTAGCAGCTCAACGGGACAGCGGCAAGAAACCCAGTACTTC
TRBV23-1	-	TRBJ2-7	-	CASSQRLRRSARSYVQYF	TGCGCCAGCAGTCAACGTCTCCGGAGATCGGCCCGGAGTTATGTGCAGTACTTC
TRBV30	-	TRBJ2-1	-	CAWSATGAEQFF	TGTGCCTGGAGCGCGACAGGAGCTGAGCAGTTCTTC
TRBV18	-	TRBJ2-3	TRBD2	CASSLETSGYTDTQYF	TGTGCCAGCTCACTTGAGACTAGCGGGTACACAGATACGCAGTATTTT
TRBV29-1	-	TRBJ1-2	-	CSVFPGGYYGYTF	TGCAGCGTATTCCCGGGGGGTTACTATGGCTACACCTTC
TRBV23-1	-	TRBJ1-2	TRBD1	CASHGGGTGGCGNYGYTF	TGCGCCAGCCACGGGGGGGGGACAGGGGGGTGCGGCAATTATGGCTACACCTTC
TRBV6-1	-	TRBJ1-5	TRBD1	CASSEGRGDQPQHF	TGTGCCAGCAGTGAAGGCAGGGGGGATCAGCCCCAGCATTTT
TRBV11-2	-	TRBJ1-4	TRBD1	CASSSLAGQPGSGLFF	TGTGCCAGCAGCTCATTAGCGGGACAGCCGGGGTCGGGGCTGTTTTTT
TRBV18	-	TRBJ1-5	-	CASSPSSGFQPQHF	TGTGCCAGCTCACCAAGCTCAGGTTTTCAGCCCCAGCATTTT
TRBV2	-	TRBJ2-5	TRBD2	CASSLRPAGVLEQYF	TGTGCCAGCAGTCTTCGCCCAGCGGGAGTATTGGAGCAGTACTTC
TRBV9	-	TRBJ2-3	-	CASSGAEQDTDTQYF	TGTGCCAGCAGCGGGGCCGAGCAGGACACAGATACGCAGTATTTT
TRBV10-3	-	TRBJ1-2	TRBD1	CAISESRVGTVLNYGYTF	TGTGCCATCAGTGAGTCGAGAGTAGGGACAGTGCTTAACTATGGCTACACCTTC
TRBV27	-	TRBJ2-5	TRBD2	CASSLSVAGFETQYF	TGTGCCAGCAGTTTATCGGTAGCGGGTTTTGAGACCCAGTACTTC
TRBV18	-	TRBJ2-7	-	CASSRKGQTQGHEQYF	TGTGCCAGCTCAAGGAAAGGACAGACCCAAGGTCACGAGCAGTACTTC
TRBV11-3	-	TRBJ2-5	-	CASSSRETQYF	TGTGCCAGCAGCTCCCGGGAGACCCAGTACTTC
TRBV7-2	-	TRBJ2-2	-	CASSRSGTNTGELFF	TGTGCCAGCAGCCGTAGCGGTACGAACACCGGGGAGCTGTTTTTT
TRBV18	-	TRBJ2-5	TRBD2	CASSPISGGTQETQYF	TGTGCCAGCTCCCCCATTAGCGGGGGGACACAAGAGACCCAGTACTTC
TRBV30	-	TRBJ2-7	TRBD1	CAWSPDRGSQYF	TGTGCCTGGAGCCCCGACAGGGGGAGTCAGTACTTC
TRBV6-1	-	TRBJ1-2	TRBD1	CASRRDSGGYTF	TGTGCCAGCAGAAGGGACAGCGGTGGCTACACCTTC
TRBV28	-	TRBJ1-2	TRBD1	CASRFSNPGQAGYTF	TGTGCCAGCAGATTTTCTAATCCGGGACAGGCAGGCTACACCTTC
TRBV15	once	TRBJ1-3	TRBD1	CATSRRQGALNTIYF	TGTGCCACCAGCCGGAGACAGGGAGCTCTAAACACCATATATTTT
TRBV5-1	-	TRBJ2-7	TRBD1	CASSFGSGGYEQYF	TGCGCCAGCAGCTTCGGGTCAGGGGGCTACGAGCAGTACTTC
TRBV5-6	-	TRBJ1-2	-	CASSFGGSNGYTF	TGTGCCAGCAGCTTCGGGGGGAGTAATGGCTACACCTTC
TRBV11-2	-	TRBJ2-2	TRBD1	CASSPRQGANTGELFF	TGTGCCAGCAGCCCACGACAGGGGGCCAACACCGGGGAGCTGTTTTTT
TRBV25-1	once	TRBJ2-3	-	CASSEFGEITDTQYF	TGTGCCAGCAGTGAATTTGGGGAGATCACAGATACGCAGTATTTT
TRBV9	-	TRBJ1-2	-	CASSGLEVRRPHGYTF	TGTGCCAGCAGCGGCCTCGAGGTTCGGCGGCCCCACGGCTACACCTTC
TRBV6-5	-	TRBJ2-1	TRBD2	CASSYTLAGGNEQFF	TGTGCCAGCAGTTATACTCTAGCGGGGGGTAATGAGCAGTTCTTC
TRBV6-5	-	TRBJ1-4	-	CASSWGGTEKLFF	TGTGCCAGCAGTTGGGGGGGGACTGAAAAACTGTTTTTT
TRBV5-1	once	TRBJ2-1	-	CASSFTALGANEQFF	TGCGCCAGCAGCTTTACAGCCCTGGGGGCCAATGAGCAGTTCTTC
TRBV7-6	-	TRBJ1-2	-	CAITRKTNYGYTF	TGTGCCATTACGCGGAAGACGAACTATGGCTACACCTTC
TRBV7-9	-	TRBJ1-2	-	CASSFAPFAGSDGYTF	TGTGCCAGCAGCTTTGCCCCCTTCGCAGGATCCGATGGCTACACCTTC
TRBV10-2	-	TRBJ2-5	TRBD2	CASNGLAGGNLTQYF	TGCGCCAGCAATGGACTAGCGGGGGGGAATTTAACCCAGTACTTC
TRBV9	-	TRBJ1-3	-	CASTGGRNSGNTIYF	TGTGCCAGCACCGGAGGCCGAAACTCTGGAAACACCATATATTTT
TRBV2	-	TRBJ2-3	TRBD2	CASSDKAGGPWGGTDTQYF	TGTGCCAGCAGTGACAAGGCGGGAGGGCCGTGGGGGGGCACAGATACGCAGTATTTT
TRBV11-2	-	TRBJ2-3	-	CASSLRAASTDTQYF	TGTGCCAGCAGCTTAAGAGCGGCTAGCACAGATACGCAGTATTTT
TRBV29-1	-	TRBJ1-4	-	CSGAEDSKKLFF	TGCAGCGGGGCCGAAGACAGTAAAAAACTGTTTTTT
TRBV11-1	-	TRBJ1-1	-	CASSWNSNTEAFF	TGTGCCAGCAGCTGGAACAGTAACACTGAAGCTTTCTTT
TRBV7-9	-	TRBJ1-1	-	CASSHTGTPLNTEAFF	TGTGCCAGCAGTCATACCGGGACACCACTGAACACTGAAGCTTTCTTT
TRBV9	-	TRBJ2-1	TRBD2	CASSPRPAGGGEQFF	TGTGCCAGCAGCCCAAGGCCAGCGGGGGGCGGTGAGCAGTTCTTC
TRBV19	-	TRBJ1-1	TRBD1	CASSMGQYVLAFF	TGTGCCAGTAGTATGGGACAGTACGTTTTAGCTTTCTTT
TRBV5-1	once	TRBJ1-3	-	CASSTSQGFSGNTIYF	TGCGCCAGCAGCACGTCACAGGGTTTCTCTGGAAACACCATATATTTT
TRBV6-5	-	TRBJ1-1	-	CASSPRRQGWTEAFF	TGTGCCAGCAGTCCGCGCAGGCAGGGATGGACTGAAGCTTTCTTT
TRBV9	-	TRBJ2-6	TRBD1	CASSVADRGPSSGANVLTF	TGTGCCAGCAGCGTAGCTGACAGGGGTCCCTCCTCTGGGGCCAACGTCCTGACTTTC
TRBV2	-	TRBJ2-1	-	CASKSGSSYNEQFF	TGTGCCAGCAAAAGCGGTAGCTCCTACAATGAGCAGTTCTTC
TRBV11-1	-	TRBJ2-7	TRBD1	CASTHRGQGPVSTYEQYF	TGTGCCAGCACTCACAGGGGACAGGGGCCAGTCTCGACCTACGAGCAGTACTTC
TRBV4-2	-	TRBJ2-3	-	CASSQEGSGTDTQYF	TGTGCCAGCAGCCAAGAAGGCAGCGGCACAGATACGCAGTATTTT
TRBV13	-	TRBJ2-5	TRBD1	CASSPGTGGLEETQYF	TGTGCCAGCAGCCCCGGGACAGGGGGGCTGGAGGAGACCCAGTACTTC
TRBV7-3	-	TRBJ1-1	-	CASSLVGDTEAFF	TGTGCCAGCAGCTTAGTAGGGGACACTGAAGCTTTCTTT
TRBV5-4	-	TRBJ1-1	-	CASSVETANTEAFF	TGTGCCAGCAGCGTTGAGACAGCGAACACTGAAGCTTTCTTT
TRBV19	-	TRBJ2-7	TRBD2	CASSIRLAGVYEQYF	TGTGCCAGTAGTATAAGGCTAGCGGGGGTCTACGAGCAGTACTTC
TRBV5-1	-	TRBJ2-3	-	CASSSELQGDTQYF	TGCGCCAGCAGCTCCGAACTACAGGGAGATACGCAGTATTTT
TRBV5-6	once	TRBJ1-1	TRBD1	CASSFERTGWTEAFF	TGTGCCAGCAGCTTTGAGAGGACAGGTTGGACTGAAGCTTTCTTT
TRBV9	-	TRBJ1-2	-	CASSVGGAGYTF	TGTGCCAGCAGCGTAGGAGGTGCCGGCTACACCTTC
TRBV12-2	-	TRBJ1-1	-	CASRLAQGNTEAFF	TGTGCAAGTCGCTTAGCGCAGGGGAACACTGAAGCTTTCTTT
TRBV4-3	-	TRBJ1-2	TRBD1	CASSQVGTGHYSPYGYTF	TGCGCCAGCAGCCAAGTAGGGACAGGGCACTACTCCCCGTATGGCTACACCTTC